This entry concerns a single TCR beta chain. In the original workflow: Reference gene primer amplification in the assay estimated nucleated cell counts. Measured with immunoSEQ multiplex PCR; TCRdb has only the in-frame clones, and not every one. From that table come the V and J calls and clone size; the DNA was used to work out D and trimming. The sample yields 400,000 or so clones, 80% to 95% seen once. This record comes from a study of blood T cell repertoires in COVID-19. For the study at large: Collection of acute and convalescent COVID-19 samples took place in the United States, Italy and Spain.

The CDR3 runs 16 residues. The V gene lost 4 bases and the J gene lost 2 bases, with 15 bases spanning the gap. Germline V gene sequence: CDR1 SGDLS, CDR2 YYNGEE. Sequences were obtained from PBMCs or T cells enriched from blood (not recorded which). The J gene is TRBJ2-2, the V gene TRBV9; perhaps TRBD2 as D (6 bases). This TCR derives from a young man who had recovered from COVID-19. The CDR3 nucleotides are TGTGCCAGCAGCCCCCGGGACTTCCTAAACACCGGGGAGCTGTTTTTT. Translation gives CASSPRDFLNTGELFF.